The clone carrying this T cell receptor (beta chain) came up a few times. What it binds is not known. Using its own MiXCR run on the RT-PCR reads, TCRdb lists one record per CDR3 protein. The table has about 830,000 distinct CDR3 sequences, 15% to 20% seen once. The record originates from a study of response to subunit inactivated influenza vaccine. Broader study findings: Few new T cells, the authors suggested, are recruited by each seasonal influenza vaccination.

This receptor was obtained from a man between 45 and 60 years old who received an inactivated influenza vaccine. Sequences were derived from PBMCs from blood, sampled 4 to 6 days after vaccination.

The CDR3 nucleotides are TGCGCCAGCAGCTTTCTTGGCGGGGGGGCTGGAGATACGCAGTATTTT. It yields the protein CASSFLGGGAGDTQYF. The V gene is TRBV5-1, the J gene TRBJ2-3; the match to TRBD2 covers 9 bases. V trimming: 2 bases; J trimming: 5 bases; junction bases outside the gene matches: 9. In germline, CDR1 is SGHRS, CDR2 YFSETQ. The CDR3 consists of 16 residues.